This T cell receptor beta chain was identified in a study of control samples from healthy donors and cancer patients. Germline-derived CDR1 and CDR2 are SGHTA and FQGNSA. The V end was cut by 5 bases, the J end by 8 bases, with 15 bases between. The CDR3 extends over 13 amino acids. The assay was immunoSEQ multiplex PCR, and TCRdb's table has in-frame clones only and misses some. The table shows under 150,000 clones, with roughly 87% occurring only once. V gene TRBV7-2 combines with J gene TRBJ1-2, with a possible D match to TRBD1 (6 bases). The sequence was obtained from a man in his forties in good health. The specimen was blood. The CDR3 reads CASSPQGGDGYTF. The CDR3, as DNA: TGTGCCAGCAGCCCACAAGGGGGTGACGGCTACACCTTC.